The rows below give T cell receptor beta chains drawn from one sample of a study of regulatory T cells in long-lasting Graves disease. TCRdb recomputed calls from the multiplex PCR reads with MiXCR, one row per CDR3 protein. The sample contains some 600,000 distinct CDR3 sequences, approximately 16% of which appear only once. The same specimen was also included in a second study, on T cells in Graves' hyperthyroidism and ophthalmopathy.

The sequenced sample was peripheral blood mononuclear cells (PBMCs), obtained at new diagnosis, from a patient treated with antithyroid drugs. All receptors derive from a man aged 18 to 29 with Graves disease. The CDR3 runs from the conserved cysteine through the conserved F or W. A D gene is named only where the DNA matches it firmly. The listing skips clone size in some rows; elsewhere it reads once, few, many or a size class.

j_call	clone_size	v_call	d_call	cdr3_aa	cdr3_nt
TRBJ2-2	NA	TRBV5-6	TRBD2	CVSSSAVGGGTGELFF	TGTGTCAGCAGCTCGGCGGTGGGCGGGGGCACCGGGGAGCTGTTTTTT
TRBJ2-5	NA	TRBV12-5	NA	CASAQAETQYF	TGTGCTAGTGCCCAAGCGGAGACCCAGTACTTC
TRBJ2-7	many	TRBV28	NA	CASSSFQDEGSYEQYF	TGTGCCAGCAGCTCGTTTCAGGATGAGGGATCCTACGAGCAGTACTTC
TRBJ2-7	many	TRBV11-2	NA	CASSFHGGTRPYEQYF	TGTGCCAGCAGCTTTCATGGCGGGACACGCCCCTACGAGCAGTACTTC
TRBJ1-5	few	TRBV30	TRBD1	CAWSQGALIQPQHF	TGTGCCTGGAGCCAGGGGGCACTAATCCAACCCCAGCATTTT
TRBJ2-7	few	TRBV20-1	TRBD2	CSAIDFLAGGYSSYEQYF	TGCAGTGCTATTGATTTCCTAGCGGGAGGGTACAGCTCCTACGAGCAGTACTTC
TRBJ1-1	many	TRBV11-3	NA	CASRGMNTEAFF	TGTGCCAGCCGGGGAATGAACACTGAAGCTTTCTTT
TRBJ1-6	few	TRBV4-2	NA	CASSPTFASNSPLHF	TGTGCCAGCAGCCCAACGTTTGCGTCAAATTCACCCCTCCACTTT
TRBJ2-7	NA	TRBV19	TRBD1	CASSIGGTGGYEQYF	TGTGCCAGTAGTATAGGTGGGACAGGGGGCTACGAGCAGTACTTC
TRBJ2-7	NA	TRBV5-4	NA	CASSSLGRFEQYF	TGTGCCAGCAGCTCCCTGGGCAGGTTTGAGCAGTACTTC
TRBJ1-1	NA	TRBV2	NA	CASSPRGGLNTEAFF	TGTGCCAGCAGCCCAAGGGGGGGCCTGAACACTGAAGCTTTCTTT
TRBJ2-7	NA	TRBV10-2	TRBD1	CASSGQANSYEQYF	TGCGCCAGTTCGGGACAGGCCAACTCCTACGAGCAGTACTTC
TRBJ1-5	few	TRBV7-8	NA	CASSLSDGGQPQHF	TGTGCCAGCAGCTTATCCGACGGCGGTCAGCCCCAGCATTTT
TRBJ2-5	few	TRBV7-3	TRBD1	CASSRGTGRETQYF	TGTGCCAGCAGTCGTGGGACAGGGAGAGAGACCCAGTACTTC
TRBJ2-1	many	TRBV11-2	NA	CASSLLGAGSYNEQFF	TGTGCCAGCAGCTTATTAGGGGCGGGCTCCTACAATGAGCAGTTCTTC
TRBJ1-1	NA	TRBV4-2	NA	CASSHESTTMNTEAFF	TGTGCCAGCAGCCATGAATCGACGACCATGAACACTGAAGCTTTCTTT
TRBJ1-2	NA	TRBV10-3	NA	CAISEDGTGYDGYTF	TGTGCCATCAGTGAGGACGGTACAGGGTATGATGGCTACACCTTC
TRBJ1-1	few	TRBV19	NA	CASTNPGNTEAFF	TGTGCCAGTACCAACCCTGGGAACACTGAAGCTTTCTTT
TRBJ1-2	NA	TRBV7-9	TRBD1	CASSLAPRTGDYGYTF	TGTGCCAGCAGCTTAGCCCCTCGGACAGGTGACTATGGCTACACCTTC
TRBJ2-7	many	TRBV6-2/TRBV6-3	NA	CASSSIMSLTDEQYF	TGTGCCAGCAGTTCTATAATGTCCCTAACCGACGAGCAGTACTTC
TRBJ1-4	NA	TRBV3-1	NA	CASSLAEGHEKLFF	TGTGCCAGCAGCTTAGCGGAAGGACACGAAAAACTGTTTTTT
TRBJ2-3	NA	TRBV3-1	TRBD2	CASSPLAGSDTQYF	TGTGCCAGCAGCCCCTTAGCGGGATCAGATACGCAGTATTTT
TRBJ1-2	many	TRBV28	NA	CASSSHVGYGYTF	TGTGCCAGCAGTTCGCATGTCGGCTATGGCTACACCTTC
TRBJ1-1	few	TRBV6-2/TRBV6-3	NA	CASSYSPDRYSTEAFF	TGTGCCAGCAGTTACTCGCCAGACAGGTATAGCACTGAAGCTTTCTTT
TRBJ2-4	NA	TRBV19	TRBD2	CASSIMGGSGAKNIQYF	TGTGCCAGTAGTATAATGGGGGGGAGCGGGGCCAAAAACATTCAGTACTTC
TRBJ2-3	many	TRBV28	TRBD2	CASCSGSFWDTQYF	TGTGCCAGCTGTAGCGGGAGCTTTTGGGATACGCAGTATTTT